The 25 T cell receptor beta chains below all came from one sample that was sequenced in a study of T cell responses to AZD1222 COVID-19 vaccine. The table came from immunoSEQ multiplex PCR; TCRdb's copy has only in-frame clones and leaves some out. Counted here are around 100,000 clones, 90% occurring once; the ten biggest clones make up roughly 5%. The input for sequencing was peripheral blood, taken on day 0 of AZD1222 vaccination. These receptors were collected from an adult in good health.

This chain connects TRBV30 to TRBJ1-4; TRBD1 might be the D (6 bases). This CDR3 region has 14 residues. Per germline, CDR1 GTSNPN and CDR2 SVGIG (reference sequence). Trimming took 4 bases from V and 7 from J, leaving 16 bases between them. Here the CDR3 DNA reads TGTGCCTGGAAAAAGGGGGGGAGCGGTGAAAAACTGTTTTTT. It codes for CAWKKGGSGEKLFF. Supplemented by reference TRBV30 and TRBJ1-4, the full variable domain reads SQTIHQWPATLVQPVGSPLSLECTVEGTSNPNLYWYRQAAGRGLQLLFYSVGIGQISSEVPQNLSASRPQDRQFILSSKKLLLSDSGFYLCAWKKGGSGEKLFFGSGTQLSVL.

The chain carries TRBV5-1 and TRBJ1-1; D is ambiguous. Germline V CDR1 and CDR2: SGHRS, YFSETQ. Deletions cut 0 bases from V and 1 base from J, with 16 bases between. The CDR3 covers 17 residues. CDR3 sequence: CASSLGKGVPPNTEAFF. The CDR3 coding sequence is TGCGCCAGCAGCTTGGGGAAGGGAGTACCGCCGAACACTGAAGCTTTCTTT.

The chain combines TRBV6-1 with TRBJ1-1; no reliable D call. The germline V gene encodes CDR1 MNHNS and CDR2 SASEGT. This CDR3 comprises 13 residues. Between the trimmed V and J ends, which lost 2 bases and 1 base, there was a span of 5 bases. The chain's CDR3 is CASSELGNTEAFF. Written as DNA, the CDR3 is TGTGCCAGCAGTGAATTGGGGAACACTGAAGCTTTCTTT.

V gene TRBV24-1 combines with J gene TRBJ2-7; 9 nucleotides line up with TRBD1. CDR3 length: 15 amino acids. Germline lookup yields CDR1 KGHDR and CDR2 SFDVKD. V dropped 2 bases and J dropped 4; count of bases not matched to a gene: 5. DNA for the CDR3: TGTGCCACCAGTGATTCGGACAGGGGAAGGTACGAGCAGTACTTC. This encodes CATSDSDRGRYEQYF.

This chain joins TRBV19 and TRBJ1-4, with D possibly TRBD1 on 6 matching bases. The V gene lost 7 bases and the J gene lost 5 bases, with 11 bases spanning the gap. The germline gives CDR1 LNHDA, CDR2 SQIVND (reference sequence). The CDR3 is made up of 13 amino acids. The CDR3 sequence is CASNPTGNEKLFF. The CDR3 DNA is TGTGCCAGTAACCCGACAGGAAATGAAAAACTGTTTTTT.

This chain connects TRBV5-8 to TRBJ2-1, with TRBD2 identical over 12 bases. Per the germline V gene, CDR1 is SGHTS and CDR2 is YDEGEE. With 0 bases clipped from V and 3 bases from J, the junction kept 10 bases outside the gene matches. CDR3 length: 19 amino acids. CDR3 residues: CASSLVGLAGLGHYNEQFF. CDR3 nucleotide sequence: TGTGCCAGCAGCTTGGTAGGACTAGCGGGGTTGGGTCACTACAATGAGCAGTTCTTC.

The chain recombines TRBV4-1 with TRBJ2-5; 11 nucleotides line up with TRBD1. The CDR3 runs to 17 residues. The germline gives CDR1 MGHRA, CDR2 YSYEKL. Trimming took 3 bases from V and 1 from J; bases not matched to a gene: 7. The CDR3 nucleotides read TGCGCCAGCAGCCAGGGCGGGACAGGGGGACCCCAAGAGACCCAGTACTTC. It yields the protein CASSQGGTGGPQETQYF.

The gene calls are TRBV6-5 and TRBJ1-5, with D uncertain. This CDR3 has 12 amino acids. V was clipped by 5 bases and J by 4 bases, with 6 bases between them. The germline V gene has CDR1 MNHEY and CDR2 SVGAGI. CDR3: CASSTANQPQHF. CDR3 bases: TGTGCCAGCAGTACAGCAAATCAGCCCCAGCATTTT.

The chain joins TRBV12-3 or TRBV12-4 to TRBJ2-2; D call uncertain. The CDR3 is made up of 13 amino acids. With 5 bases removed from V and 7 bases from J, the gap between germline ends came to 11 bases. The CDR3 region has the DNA TGTGCCAGCAGTCCAACCGTGGACGGGGAGCTGTTTTTT. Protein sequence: CASSPTVDGELFF.

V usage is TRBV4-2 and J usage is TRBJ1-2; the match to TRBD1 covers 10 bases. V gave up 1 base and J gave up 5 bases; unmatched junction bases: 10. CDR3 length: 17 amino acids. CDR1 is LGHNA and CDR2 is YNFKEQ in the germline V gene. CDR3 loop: CASSQAATGGVGYGYTF. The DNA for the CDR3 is TGTGCCAGCAGCCAAGCGGCGACAGGGGGCGTAGGATATGGCTACACCTTC.

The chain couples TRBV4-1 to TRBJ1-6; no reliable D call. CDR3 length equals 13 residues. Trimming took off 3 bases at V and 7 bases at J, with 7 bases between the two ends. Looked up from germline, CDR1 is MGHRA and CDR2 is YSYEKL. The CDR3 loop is CASSQPGNSPLHF. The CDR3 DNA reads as TGCGCCAGCAGCCAGCCGGGAAATTCACCCCTCCACTTT.

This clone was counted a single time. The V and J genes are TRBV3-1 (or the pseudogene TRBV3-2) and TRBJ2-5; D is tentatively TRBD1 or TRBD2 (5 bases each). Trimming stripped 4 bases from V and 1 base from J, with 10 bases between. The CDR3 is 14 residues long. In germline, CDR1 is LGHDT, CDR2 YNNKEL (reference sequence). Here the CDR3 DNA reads TGTGCCAGCAGCCCCGGGACCTTCCAAGAGACCCAGTACTTC. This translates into CASSPGTFQETQYF.

The CDR3 DNA reads TGTGCCAGCAGTGAACTTCTTACAGGCCGCACCGGGGAGCTGTTTTTT. It codes for CASSELLTGRTGELFF. The V gene is TRBV25-1, the J gene TRBJ2-2, with D tentatively TRBD1 (5 bases). Germline V gene sequence: CDR1 MGHDK, CDR2 SYGVNS. This CDR3 contains 16 residues. Trimming left V 2 bases short and J 4 bases short, with 14 bases between.

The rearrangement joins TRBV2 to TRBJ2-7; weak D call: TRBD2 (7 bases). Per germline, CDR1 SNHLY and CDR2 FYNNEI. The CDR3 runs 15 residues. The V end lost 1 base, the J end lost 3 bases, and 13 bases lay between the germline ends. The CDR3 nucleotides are TGTGCCAGCAGTGAAGGGGAGGGGGAGGGCTACGAGCAGTACTTC. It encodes CASSEGEGEGYEQYF. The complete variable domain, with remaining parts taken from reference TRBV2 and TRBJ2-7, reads EPEVTQTPSHQVTQMGQEVILRCVPISNHLYFYWYRQILGQKVEFLVSFYNNEISEKSEIFDDQFSVERPDGSNFTLKIRSTKLEDSAMYFCASSEGEGEGYEQYFGPGTRLTVT.

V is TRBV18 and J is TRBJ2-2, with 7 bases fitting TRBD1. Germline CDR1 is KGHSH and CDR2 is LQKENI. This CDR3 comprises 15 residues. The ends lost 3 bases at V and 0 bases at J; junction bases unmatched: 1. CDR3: CASSPGTANTGELFF. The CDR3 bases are TGTGCCAGCTCACCCGGGACAGCGAACACCGGGGAGCTGTTTTTT.

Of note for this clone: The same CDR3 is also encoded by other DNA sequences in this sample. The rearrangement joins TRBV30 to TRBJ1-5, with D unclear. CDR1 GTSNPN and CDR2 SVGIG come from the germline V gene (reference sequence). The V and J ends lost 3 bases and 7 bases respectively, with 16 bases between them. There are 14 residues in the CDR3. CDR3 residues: CAWSVGSRSQPQHF. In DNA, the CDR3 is TGTGCCTGGAGCGTGGGTAGCAGAAGCCAGCCCCAGCATTTT.

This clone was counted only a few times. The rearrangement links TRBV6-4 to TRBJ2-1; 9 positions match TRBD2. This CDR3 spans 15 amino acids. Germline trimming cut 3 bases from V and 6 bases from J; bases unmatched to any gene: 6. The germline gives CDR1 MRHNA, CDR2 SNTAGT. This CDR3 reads CASSEGLAGSNEQFF. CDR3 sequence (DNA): TGTGCCAGCAGTGAGGGCCTAGCGGGGAGCAATGAGCAGTTCTTC.

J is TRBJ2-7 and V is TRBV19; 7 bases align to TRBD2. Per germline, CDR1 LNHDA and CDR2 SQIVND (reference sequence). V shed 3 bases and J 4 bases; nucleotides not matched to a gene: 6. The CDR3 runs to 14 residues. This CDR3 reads CASSIYRGEYEQYF. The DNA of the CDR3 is TGTGCCAGTAGTATTTACCGGGGGGAGTACGAGCAGTACTTC.

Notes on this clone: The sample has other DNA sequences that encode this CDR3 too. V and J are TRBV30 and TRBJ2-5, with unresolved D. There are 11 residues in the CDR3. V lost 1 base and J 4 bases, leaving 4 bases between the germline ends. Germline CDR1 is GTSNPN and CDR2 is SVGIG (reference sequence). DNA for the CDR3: TGTGCCTGGAGTGGGGGAGAGACCCAGTACTTC. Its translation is CAWSGGETQYF.

The CDR3 sequence is CASSEGSVGGIVKYF. CDR3 DNA: TGTGCCAGCAGTGAGGGGTCTGTTGGGGGCATAGTAAAGTACTTC. This rearrangement joins TRBV2 to TRBJ2-7; the D gene is possibly TRBD1 (6 bases). Germline assignment: CDR1 SNHLY and CDR2 FYNNEI. This CDR3 region has 15 residues. With 3 bases removed from V and 11 bases from J, the gap between germline ends came to 23 bases.

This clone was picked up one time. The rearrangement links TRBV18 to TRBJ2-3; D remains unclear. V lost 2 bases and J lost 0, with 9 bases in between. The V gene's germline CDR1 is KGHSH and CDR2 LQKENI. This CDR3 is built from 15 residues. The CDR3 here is CASSPRVVSTDTQYF. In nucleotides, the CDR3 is TGTGCCAGCTCACCAAGGGTTGTGAGCACAGATACGCAGTATTTT.

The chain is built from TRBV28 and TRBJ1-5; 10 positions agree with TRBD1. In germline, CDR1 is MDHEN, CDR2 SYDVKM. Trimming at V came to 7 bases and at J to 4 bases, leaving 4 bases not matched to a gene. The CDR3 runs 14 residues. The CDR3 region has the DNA TGTGCCAGCATTGGGACAGGGGTAAATCAGCCCCAGCATTTT. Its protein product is CASIGTGVNQPQHF.

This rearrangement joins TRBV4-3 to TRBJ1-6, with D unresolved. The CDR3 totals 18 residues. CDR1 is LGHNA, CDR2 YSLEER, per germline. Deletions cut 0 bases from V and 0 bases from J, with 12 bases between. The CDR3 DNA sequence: TGCGCCAGCAGCCAAGATGGCCCAGTAGGCTCCTATAATTCACCCCTCCACTTT. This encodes CASSQDGPVGSYNSPLHF.

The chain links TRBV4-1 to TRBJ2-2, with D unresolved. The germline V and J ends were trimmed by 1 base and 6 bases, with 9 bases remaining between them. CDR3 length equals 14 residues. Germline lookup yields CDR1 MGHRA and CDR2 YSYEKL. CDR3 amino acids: CASSQAPKAGELFF. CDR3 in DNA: TGCGCCAGCAGCCAAGCCCCCAAGGCCGGGGAGCTGTTTTTT.

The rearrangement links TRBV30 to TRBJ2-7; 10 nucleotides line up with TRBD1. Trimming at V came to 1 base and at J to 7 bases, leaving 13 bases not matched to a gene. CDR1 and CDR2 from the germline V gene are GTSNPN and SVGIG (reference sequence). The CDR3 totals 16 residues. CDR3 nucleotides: TGTGCCTGGAGTGACCTACGGGACAGGGGCCGGGGGGAGCAGTACTTC. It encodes CAWSDLRDRGRGEQYF.